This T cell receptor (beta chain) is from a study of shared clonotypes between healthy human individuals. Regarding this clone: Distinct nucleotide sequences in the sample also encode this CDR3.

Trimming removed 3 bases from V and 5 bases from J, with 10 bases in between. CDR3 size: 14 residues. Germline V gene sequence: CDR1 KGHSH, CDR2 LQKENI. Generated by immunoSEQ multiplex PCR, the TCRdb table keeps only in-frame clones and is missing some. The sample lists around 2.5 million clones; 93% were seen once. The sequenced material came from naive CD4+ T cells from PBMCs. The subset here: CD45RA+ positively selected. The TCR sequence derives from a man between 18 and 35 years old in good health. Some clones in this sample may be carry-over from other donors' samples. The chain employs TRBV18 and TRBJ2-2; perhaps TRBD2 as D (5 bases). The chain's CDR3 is CASSPQDSTGELFF. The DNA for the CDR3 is TGTGCCAGCTCACCGCAGGACTCAACCGGGGAGCTGTTTTTT.